This T cell receptor (beta chain) was recorded in a study of regulatory T cells in long-lasting Graves disease. Germline V gene data show CDR1 as SQVTM and CDR2 as ANQGSEA. The V gene lost 4 bases and the J gene lost 5 bases, with 9 bases spanning the gap. The CDR3 covers 11 residues. As for this clonotype: Its antigen remains unidentified. This sequence may be a read error, since a much larger clone differs from it by one base.

iRepertoire HTBI primers and Arm-PCR of CDR3 regions built TCR beta libraries. Original processing methods: Throughout the samples, researchers identified 55 to 65 TRBV and approximately 15 TRBJ segments. A single record per CDR3 protein comes from TCRdb applying MiXCR to the multiplex PCR reads. The V and J calls come from TCRdb's annotation, not from the publication. The sample consists of some 370,000 distinct CDR3 sequences, around 21% of them appearing once. Time point here: persistent/refractory GD, antithyroid drugs over 5 years with positive TRAb. PBMCs were the source of the RNA used for TCR sequencing. Study observations and caveats: Under persistent disease, TRBV28, TRBJ1-2 and TRBJ2-5 were used preferentially.

The sequences come from peripheral blood mononuclear cells (PBMCs), collected when the disease was refractory, from a patient treated with antithyroid drugs. The chain has TRBV29-1 and TRBJ2-7; D may match TRBD1 or TRBD2 (5 bases each). This sequence originates from a female donor with Graves disease. The CDR3: CSVGGSHEQYF. In DNA, the CDR3 is TGCAGCGTTGGGGGGAGTCACGAGCAGTACTTC.